This TCR beta chain was observed in a study of sequential checkpoint blockade in melanoma. Study overall: Randomization was 1:1 between first-line nivolumab→ipilimumab and ipilimumab→nivolumab. Both treatment sequences were followed by maintenance nivolumab.

The method was immunoSEQ multiplex PCR; TCRdb's version includes in-frame clones alone and lacks a portion of them. In the table there are approximately 5,700 clones, around 53% of which are singletons. Noted treatment: randomized to nivolumab then ipilimumab (arm A) or the reverse (arm B). DNA-damaging chemotherapy had not been given to any patient beforehand. Sorted cells were live CD3+CD8+, lacking CD19 and CD56, from PBMCs. With 4 bases removed from V and 3 bases from J, the gap between germline ends came to 14 bases. The germline V gene encodes CDR1 SGDLS and CDR2 YYNGEE. The CDR3 is 15 residues long.

The chain couples TRBV9 to TRBJ1-5; maybe TRBD1 (5 bases). The receptor's source is a human donor with melanoma. The sequenced sample was CD8+ T cells sorted from blood (inferred from file names), obtained from a patient given nivolumab and ipilimumab in sequence. CDR3 DNA: TGTGCCAGCAGCCCTGGGGCATTGGACAATCAGCCCCAGCATTTT. Its translation is CASSPGALDNQPQHF.